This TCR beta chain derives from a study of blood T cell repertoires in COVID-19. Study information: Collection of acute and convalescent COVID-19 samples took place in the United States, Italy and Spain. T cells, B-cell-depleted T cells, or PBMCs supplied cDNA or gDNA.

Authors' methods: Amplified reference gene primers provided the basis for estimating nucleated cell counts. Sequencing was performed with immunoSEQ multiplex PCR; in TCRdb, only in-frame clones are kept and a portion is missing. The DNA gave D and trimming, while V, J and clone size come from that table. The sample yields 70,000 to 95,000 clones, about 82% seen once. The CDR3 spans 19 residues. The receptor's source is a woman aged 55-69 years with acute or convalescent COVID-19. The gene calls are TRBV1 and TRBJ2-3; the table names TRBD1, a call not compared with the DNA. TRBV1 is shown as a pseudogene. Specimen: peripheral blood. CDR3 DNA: TGCACCAGCAGCCAAGAAGTGGGCATCCTCGGTTTGAGCACAGATACGCAGTATTTT. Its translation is CTSSQEVGILGLSTDTQYF.